This TCR beta chain was obtained from a study of cytomegalovirus exposure and HLA in healthy donors. Study-level results: HLA alleles showed associations with 15,000 to 20,000 TCR beta sequences in a later analysis, at a 0.05 false discovery rate. An analysis was carried out later, and it reportedly showed fewer N-insertions in an Asian-associated ancestry cluster than the roughly 700-donor mean.

As for this clone: Its antigen is unidentified.

The CDR3 covers 13 residues. CDR1 is SSHAT, CDR2 FNYEAQ, per germline (reference sequence). The V end lost 5 bases, the J end lost 1 base, and 8 bases lay between the germline ends. 13 Jbeta primers and 60 Vbeta primers were used for the PCR. Authors' analysis steps: The count from a later analysis was some 83 million unique TCR beta chains, 9 million to 12 million of them shared. Produced via immunoSEQ multiplex PCR; TCRdb's table is partial and in-frame only. V and J calls and clone size follow that table, whereas D and trimming were derived from the DNA. The profile shows 210,000 or so clones, about three quarters of them singletons.

The V call is TRBV7-7, the J call TRBJ1-1; D remains ambiguous. The sequenced sample was PBMCs. The clonotype originates from a man aged 35 to 55 in good health and CMV-seronegative. CDR3 DNA sequence: TGTGCCAGCAGCCTAAGCCAGAACACTGAAGCTTTCTTT. Its protein product is CASSLSQNTEAFF.